This TCR beta chain emerged from a study of cytomegalovirus exposure and HLA in healthy donors. It was with 60 Vbeta and 13 Jbeta primers that the PCR ran. TCRdb keeps only in-frame clones here, not all; method: immunoSEQ multiplex PCR. This table holds 100,000 to 150,000 clones. The CDR3 contains 16 residues. Trimming stripped 8 bases from V and 7 bases from J, with 26 bases between. Germline assignment: CDR1 SNHLY and CDR2 FYNNEI. The TCR originated in a man between 18 and 35 years old in good health and CMV-seronegative. The sample comprised PBMCs. The gene calls are TRBV2 and TRBJ1-2; D remains ambiguous. This chain's CDR3 is CASPRRGRLPHRGYTF. CDR3 nucleotide sequence: TGTGCCAGCCCGCGGCGAGGGAGACTCCCCCACCGTGGCTACACCTTC.